This TCR beta chain was found in a study of T cell responses to AZD1222 COVID-19 vaccine. Study-level points and caveats: Baseline testing showed seropositivity in only six AZD1222 recipients. Repertoires were obtained solely post-peak T cell response. Compared with day 0, the breadth and depth of the Spike-specific TCR repertoire rose significantly after two doses of AZD1222.

For this clone: Its specificity is not known.

Sequencing was performed with immunoSEQ multiplex PCR; in TCRdb, only in-frame clones are kept and a portion is missing. The sample has around 150,000 clones, about four fifths seen once. Germline V CDR1 and CDR2: SGHNT, YYREEE (reference sequence). The length of the CDR3 is 14 residues. Trimming cost V 1 base and J 1 base, with 9 bases left between them. The starting material was peripheral blood, obtained on day 0 of AZD1222 vaccination. The V and J genes are TRBV5-4 and TRBJ2-7, with TRBD1 as a possible D gene (6 bases). The sequence derives from an adult in good health. CDR3 amino acids: CASSLHRGSYEQYF. CDR3 nucleotides: TGTGCCAGCAGCTTGCATAGGGGGTCCTACGAGCAGTACTTC.